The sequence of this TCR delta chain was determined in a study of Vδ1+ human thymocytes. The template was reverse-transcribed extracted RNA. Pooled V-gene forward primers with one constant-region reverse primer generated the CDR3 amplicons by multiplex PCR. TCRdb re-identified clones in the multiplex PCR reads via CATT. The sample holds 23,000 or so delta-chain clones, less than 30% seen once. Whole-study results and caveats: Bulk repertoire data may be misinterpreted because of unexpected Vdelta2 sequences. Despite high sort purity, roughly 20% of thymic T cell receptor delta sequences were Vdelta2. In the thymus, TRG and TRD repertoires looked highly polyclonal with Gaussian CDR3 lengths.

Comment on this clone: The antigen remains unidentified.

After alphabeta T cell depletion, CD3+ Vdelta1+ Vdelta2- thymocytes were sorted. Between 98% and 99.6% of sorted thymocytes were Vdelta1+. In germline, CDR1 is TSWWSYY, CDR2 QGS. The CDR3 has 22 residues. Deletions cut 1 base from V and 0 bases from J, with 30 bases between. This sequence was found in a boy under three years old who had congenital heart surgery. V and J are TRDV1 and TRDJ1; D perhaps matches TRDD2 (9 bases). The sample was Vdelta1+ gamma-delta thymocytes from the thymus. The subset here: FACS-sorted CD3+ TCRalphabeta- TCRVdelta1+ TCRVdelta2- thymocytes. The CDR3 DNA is TGTGCTCTTGGGGAACCCGATGGCCTTCCTACTGGGGGCCGGCAGTACACCGATAAACTCATCTTT. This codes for CALGEPDGLPTGGRQYTDKLIF.